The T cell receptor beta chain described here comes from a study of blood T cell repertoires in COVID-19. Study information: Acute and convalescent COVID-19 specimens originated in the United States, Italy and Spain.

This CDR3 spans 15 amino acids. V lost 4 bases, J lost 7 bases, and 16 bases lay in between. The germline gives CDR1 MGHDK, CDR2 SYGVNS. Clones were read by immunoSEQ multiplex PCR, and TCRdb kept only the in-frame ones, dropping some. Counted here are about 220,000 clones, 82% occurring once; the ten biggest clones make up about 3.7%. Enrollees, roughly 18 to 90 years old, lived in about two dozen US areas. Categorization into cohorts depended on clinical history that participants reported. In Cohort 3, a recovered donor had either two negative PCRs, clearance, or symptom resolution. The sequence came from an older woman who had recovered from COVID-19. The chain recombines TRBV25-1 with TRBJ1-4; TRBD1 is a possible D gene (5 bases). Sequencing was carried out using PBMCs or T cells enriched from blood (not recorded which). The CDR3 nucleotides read TGTGCCAGCAGTGCGGACAATACGGGTCGTGAAAAACTGTTTTTT. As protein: CASSADNTGREKLFF.